This T cell receptor (beta chain) stems from a study of T cells after yellow fever vaccination. About the study: Researchers used SMART-Seq v4 Ultra Low Input to prepare fractions that had low cell numbers. The study's findings and limits: Abundant clonotypes from the bulk population could have been carried over as contaminants into FACS-sorted repertoires. Booster sampling recovered most clones from primary vaccination (around 97% CD4, approximately 88% CD8).

In its sample, this clonotype was seen many times. Its antigen remains unknown. Production of TCR cDNA was by 5'RACE template switching, which also added a universal primer site and UMIs. TCRdb re-called the 5' RACE reads through MiXCR, storing one row per CDR3 protein. Seen here are fewer than 150,000 distinct CDR3 sequences, 6.5% to 8.5% observed once, and the top ten hold roughly 0.77%. The sequences come from CD4+ T cells sorted from PBMCs, collected 5 days after the yellow fever booster vaccination. This sequence was found in a man aged 25-40 years who received the YFV17D yellow fever vaccine.

Written as DNA, the CDR3 is TGTGCCAGCAGTTTCTCGCCCGACAGCCTAGCCAAAAACATTCAGTACTTC. Protein: CASSFSPDSLAKNIQYF. V usage is TRBV27 and J usage is TRBJ2-4; D is perhaps TRBD1 (5 bases). The CDR3 runs 17 residues. Germline assignment: CDR1 MNHEY and CDR2 SMNVEV (reference sequence). The V gene lost 3 bases and the J gene lost 0 bases, with 15 bases spanning the gap.